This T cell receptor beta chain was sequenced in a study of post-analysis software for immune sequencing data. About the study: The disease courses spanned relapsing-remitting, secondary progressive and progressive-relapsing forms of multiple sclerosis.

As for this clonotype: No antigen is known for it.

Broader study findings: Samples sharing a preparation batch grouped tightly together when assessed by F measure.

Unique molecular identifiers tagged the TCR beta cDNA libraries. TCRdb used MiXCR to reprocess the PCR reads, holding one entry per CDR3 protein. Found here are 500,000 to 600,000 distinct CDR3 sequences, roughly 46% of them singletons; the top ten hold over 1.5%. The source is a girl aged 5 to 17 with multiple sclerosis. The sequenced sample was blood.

CDR3 protein: CASSSSGRGETQYF. The CDR3 nucleotides read TGTGCCAGCAGTTCTAGCGGGAGGGGAGAGACCCAGTACTTC. This chain links TRBV28 with TRBJ2-4, with 12 bases matching TRBD2. The DNA end is more similar to TRBJ2-5, so the J call may be wrong. The germline V gene encodes CDR1 MDHEN and CDR2 SYDVKM. The CDR3 consists of 14 residues.